The 19 T cell receptor beta chains below all came from one sample that was sequenced in a study of shared clonotypes between healthy human individuals (dated by TCRdb to 2018 to 2020). Library construction relied on the immunoSEQ multiplex PCR assay. TCRdb took over this immuneACCESS table, retaining in-frame rearrangements with V and J assigned. Such tables are incomplete; in checked studies, under half of the missing clones stem from an unresolved V gene, and the remainder is unexplained. Here the sample has a few million clones; more than 85% occur a single time. The ten largest clones add up to around 0.4% of the sample. Sequencing was performed on naive CD4+ T cells from PBMCs. The cell subset or site label for this specimen denotes: CD45RA+ positively selected. The receptors were gathered from a young man in good health. Some clones in this sample may be carry-over from other donors' samples.

V and J are TRBV5-1 and TRBJ1-1; possibly TRBD1 for D (5 bases). The CDR3 is made up of 16 amino acids. V lost 2 bases, J lost 0 bases, and 14 bases lay in between. Per germline, CDR1 SGHRS and CDR2 YFSETQ. The CDR3, as DNA: TGCGCCAGCAGCTTTATCCATCTGGACATGAACACTGAAGCTTTCTTT. Translation gives CASSFIHLDMNTEAFF.

This chain connects TRBV30 to TRBJ2-3, with D uncertain. V was clipped by 8 bases and J by 5 bases, with 11 bases between them. Germline CDR1 is GTSNPN and CDR2 is SVGIG (reference sequence). This CDR3 region has 11 residues. Here the CDR3 reads CAQSREDTQYF. In DNA form, the CDR3 reads TGTGCCCAGAGCCGAGAAGATACGCAGTATTTT.

The rearrangement joins TRBV5-1 to TRBJ2-1, with no clear D. V lost 4 bases and J 0 bases, leaving 11 bases between the germline ends. This CDR3 comprises 15 residues. Germline CDR1 and CDR2: SGHRS and YFSETQ. The CDR3 DNA reads TGCGCCAGCAGCCCGACATCCTTCTCCTACAATGAGCAGTTCTTC. Translating gives CASSPTSFSYNEQFF.

V usage is TRBV5-1 and J usage is TRBJ2-4; 8 bases match TRBD1. This CDR3 region has 13 residues. V lost 2 bases and J lost 9; bases outside the gene matches: 4. Germline V gives CDR1 SGHRS, CDR2 YFSETQ. CDR3 residues: CASSFGQGGIQYF. The DNA of the CDR3 is TGCGCCAGCAGCTTTGGACAGGGAGGCATTCAGTACTTC.

The chain links TRBV5-4 to TRBJ2-7; D could derive from TRBD1 or TRBD2 (5 bases each). CDR3 size: 18 residues. In germline, CDR1 is SGHNT, CDR2 YYREEE (reference sequence). V was cut by 1 base and J by 0 bases, with 20 bases left in between. The CDR3 region is CASSLMGVIGTSSYEQYF. The CDR3 DNA sequence: TGTGCCAGCAGCTTGATGGGAGTAATTGGGACCAGCTCCTACGAGCAGTACTTC. Together with reference TRBV5-4 and TRBJ2-7, the CDR3 gives the full variable domain: ETGVTQSPTHLIKTRGQQVTLRCSSQSGHNTVSWYQQALGQGPQFIFQYYREEENGRGNFPPRFSGLQFPNYSSELNVNALELDDSALYLCASSLMGVIGTSSYEQYFGPGTRLTVT.

J is TRBJ1-5 and V is TRBV2, with 8 nucleotides matching TRBD1. This CDR3 is 15 amino acids long. Germline CDR1 and CDR2: SNHLY and FYNNEI. Trimming cost V 7 bases and J 4 bases; bases outside gene matches: 9. This CDR3 reads CASTIQGARNQPQHF. The CDR3 DNA sequence: TGTGCCAGCACCATCCAGGGGGCTCGGAATCAGCCCCAGCATTTT.

A note on this clone: Within the sample, other DNA sequences also encode this same CDR3. V usage is TRBV7-9 and J usage is TRBJ2-5, with D perhaps TRBD1 (6 bases). Trimming took off 0 bases at V and 2 bases at J, with 7 bases between the two ends. The CDR3 consists of 14 residues. Germline CDR1 reads SEHNR; CDR2 reads FQNEAQ (reference sequence). The CDR3: CASSLAGGQETQYF. The CDR3, as DNA: TGTGCCAGCAGCTTAGCAGGGGGACAAGAGACCCAGTACTTC. The complete variable domain, with remaining parts taken from reference TRBV7-9 and TRBJ2-5, reads DTGVSQNPRHKITKRGQNVTFRCDPISEHNRLYWYRQTLGQGPEFLTYFQNEAQLEKSRLLSDRFSAERPKGSFSTLEIQRTEQGDSAMYLCASSLAGGQETQYFGPGTRLLVL.

The chain employs TRBV6-5 and TRBJ2-1, with 9 bases lining up with TRBD2. The CDR3 loop spans 15 amino acids. Germline V gene lookup returns CDR1 MNHEY and CDR2 SVGAGI. V shed 7 bases, J shed 7 bases, and the junction held 11 bases outside the gene matches. The CDR3 sequence: CASNSGRQGRNEQFF. The CDR3 DNA reads as TGTGCCAGCAATAGCGGGAGACAGGGTAGGAATGAGCAGTTCTTC.

Of note for this clone: One junction end disagrees with the germline gene, perhaps due to a read error. The rearrangement joins TRBV6-1 to TRBJ2-7, with 7 positions matching TRBD1. CDR3 length: 10 amino acids. The germline gives CDR1 MNHNS, CDR2 SASEGT. The CDR3 sequence: CASSGQGFHF. For the CDR3, the DNA is TGTGCCAGCAGTGGACAGGGTTTCCACTTC.

This chain connects TRBV5-1 to TRBJ1-1; the D gene is possibly TRBD1 (6 bases). Trimming took off 4 bases at V and 1 base at J, with 17 bases between the two ends. This CDR3 is 16 amino acids long. Per the germline V gene, CDR1 is SGHRS and CDR2 is YFSETQ. DNA of the CDR3: TGCGCCAGCAGCCCGCTGGGGGGACAACAGAACACTGAAGCTTTCTTT. As protein: CASSPLGGQQNTEAFF.

The J gene is TRBJ2-2, the V gene TRBV10-3; D may be TRBD1 (6 bases). Trimming removed 6 bases at V and 1 base at J, with 15 bases between. This CDR3 has 16 residues. Germline-derived CDR1 and CDR2 are ENHRY and SYGVKD. The CDR3 region is CAISYTGTLNTGELFF. CDR3 in DNA: TGTGCCATCAGCTATACCGGGACATTGAACACCGGGGAGCTGTTTTTT.

The V gene is TRBV28, the J gene TRBJ2-7; TRBD2 is a possible D gene (6 bases). The V end lost 6 bases, the J end lost 3 bases, and 18 bases lay between the germline ends. The CDR3 has 15 residues. Germline assignment: CDR1 MDHEN and CDR2 SYDVKM. CDR3 in amino acids: CASRLGGTLGYEQYF. Written as DNA, the CDR3 is TGTGCCAGCAGACTCGGCGGGACGCTGGGCTACGAGCAGTACTTC.

The chain employs TRBV7-9 and TRBJ2-5; 7 nucleotides agree with TRBD2. The CDR3 extends over 15 amino acids. V shed 5 bases, J shed 5 bases, and the junction held 11 bases outside the gene matches. Germline V lookup: CDR1 SEHNR, CDR2 FQNEAQ (reference sequence). The CDR3 protein is CASSIWTSQGETQYF. CDR3 in DNA: TGTGCCAGCAGCATATGGACTAGTCAAGGGGAGACCCAGTACTTC.

This chain joins TRBV20-1 and TRBJ2-1; D not resolved. The CDR3 is made up of 10 amino acids. The V end lost 6 bases, the J end lost 7 bases, and 7 bases lay between the germline ends. CDR1 is DFQATT, CDR2 SNEGSKA, per germline (reference sequence). The CDR3 is CSAFRNEQFF. DNA for the CDR3: TGCAGTGCCTTTCGAAATGAGCAGTTCTTC.

The rearrangement links TRBV4-1 to TRBJ1-6; no definite D call. V was trimmed by 0 bases and J by 10 bases, leaving 10 bases between them. The V gene's germline CDR1 is MGHRA and CDR2 YSYEKL. The CDR3 is 14 residues long. CDR3 in amino acids: CASSQDKAGSPLHF. The CDR3 coding sequence is TGCGCCAGCAGCCAAGATAAAGCGGGATCACCCCTCCACTTT.

This chain joins TRBV4-1 and TRBJ1-5; D perhaps matches TRBD1 (5 bases). The CDR3 covers 16 residues. V lost 2 bases and J 2 bases, leaving 13 bases between the germline ends. Per the germline V gene, CDR1 is MGHRA and CDR2 is YSYEKL. CDR3 DNA: TGCGCCAGCAGCCAAACAGCAGGGACGCGCAATCAGCCCCAGCATTTT. This translates into CASSQTAGTRNQPQHF.

The chain recombines TRBV6-1 with TRBJ2-7, with D possibly being TRBD1 or TRBD2 (5 bases each). In germline, CDR1 is MNHNS, CDR2 SASEGT. The CDR3 extends over 13 amino acids. The V and J ends lost 8 bases and 4 bases respectively, with 15 bases between them. The CDR3 nucleotides are TGTGCCAGCGTTATGGGGGTTGCGTACGAGCAGTACTTC. It translates to CASVMGVAYEQYF.

The rearrangement uses TRBV25-1 and TRBJ2-3; TRBD2 aligns across 11 bases. V lost 3 bases and J lost 10; bases outside the gene matches: 6. CDR3 length: 14 residues. Germline V gives CDR1 MGHDK, CDR2 SYGVNS. CDR3 residues: CASSEYSGRAAQYF. CDR3 in DNA: TGTGCCAGCAGTGAGTATAGCGGGAGGGCCGCGCAGTATTTT.

This chain joins TRBV28 and TRBJ2-1; tentatively, D is TRBD2 (7 bases). Trimming took 5 bases from V and 1 from J, leaving 18 bases between them. Germline CDR1 MDHEN, CDR2 SYDVKM. The CDR3 has 17 residues. The CDR3 nucleotides are TGTGCCAGCAGTCCGCCTCGGGGGGCGGCTTCCTACAATGAGCAGTTCTTC. Translated, it gives CASSPPRGAASYNEQFF.